This entry concerns a single TCR beta chain. Germline values: CDR1 KGHSH, CDR2 LQKENI. There are 15 residues in the CDR3. Between the trimmed V and J ends, which lost 0 bases and 1 base, there was a span of 9 bases. The table came from immunoSEQ multiplex PCR; TCRdb's copy has only in-frame clones and leaves some out. In the table there are 150,000 to 200,000 clones, roughly 84% of which are singletons. The entry originates in a study of blood T cell repertoires in COVID-19. On the study more broadly: The United States, Italy and Spain provided the acute and convalescent COVID-19 samples.

Sequenced input: PBMCs or T cells enriched from blood (not recorded which). The V call is TRBV18, the J call TRBJ1-1; unclear D gene. This receptor was taken from a man aged 50 or older who had recovered from COVID-19. The CDR3 region has the DNA TGTGCCAGCTCACCACCGCAGGCAAAGAACACTGAAGCTTTCTTT. Translated, it gives CASSPPQAKNTEAFF.